The subject of this entry is one T cell receptor (beta chain). This clone was picked up a small number of times. This clone's antigen is unknown. No much larger clone exists at a distance of one base, and base qualities are not known. This sample stems from a study of OX40 agonist ivuxolimab in advanced cancers. Context from the whole study: The costimulatory receptor OX40 (CD134) was targeted by ivuxolimab, a fully human IgG2 agonistic monoclonal antibody. Intravenous ivuxolimab was administered to patients every 2 weeks at six dose levels: 0.01, 0.1, 0.3, 1.5, 3 and 10 mg/kg. Peripheral TCRbeta sequencing was intended to test whether TCR sequence diversity was altered and clonal T-cell expansion was caused by ivuxolimab. The paper reports the monotherapy dose-escalation portion (N of about 56 patients) of the phase I ivuxolimab trial. Prior anti-PD-1, anti-PD-L1 or anti-CTLA-4 therapy was permitted, and checkpoint inhibitors had been received by less than 45% of dose-escalation patients. Of the approximately 50 dose-escalation patients, hepatocellular carcinoma was present in roughly 19, melanoma in around 15, renal cell carcinoma in 9 and head and neck cancer in 9. Partial responses occurred in three dose-escalation patients, of whom one had hepatocellular carcinoma and two had cutaneous melanoma. The dose-escalation cohort was about 83% male with a mean age of 60 years, ranging from roughly 23 to 85. The full study reports these points: At doses of 0.1 to 3.0 mg/kg, clonal expansion of both CD4+ and CD8+ blood T cells was observed from baseline to week 6. On average, CD8+ T cells showed more expanded clones than CD4+ T cells after ivuxolimab. In the 0.1-3.0 mg/kg groups, partial responders were among the patients with the lowest normalized peripheral clonal expansion, particularly in CD8+ T cells. Low levels of normalized T-cell clonal expansion were also seen in some patients who did not respond. Antigen specificity was not determined for the clonally expanded peripheral T cells.

For sequencing of the TCRbeta CDR3 region, genomic DNA was extracted from the sorted cells. TCRbeta CDR3 regions were sequenced using the immunoSEQ Assay. This immuneACCESS table, as held by TCRdb, lists in-frame sequences with V and J called but not all clones. Of the missing ones, under half trace to an unresolved V gene in checked studies; the others have no known cause. For this sample there are 20,000 or so clones; around 70% appear just once. The ten biggest clones cover around 15% of the sample. Patients with autoimmune disease history or receiving systemic immunosuppression were excluded from the trial. Peripheral blood for TCR sequencing was collected from all dose cohorts at baseline, on cycle 4 day 1, and on cycle 7 day 1. Samples came from an open-label, multicenter, first-in-human phase I dose-escalation trial of ivuxolimab. The trial enrolled adults with locally advanced or metastatic head and neck squamous cell, hepatocellular, melanoma or renal cell carcinoma. CD4+ and CD8+ T cells were sorted separately from peripheral blood before TCR sequencing.

Measured from the cysteine to the phenylalanine, the CDR3 is 14 residues long. Only the CDR3 region is kept as DNA, spanning 42 bases read in frame from base 1. V has 4 bases trimmed and J has 6 bases trimmed; junction bases matching no gene number 4. CDR1 and CDR2, per the germline V gene, are SGDLS and YYNGEE. This sequence was found in an adult with an advanced solid tumor such as melanoma, head and neck, liver or kidney cancer. Specimen: CD4+ or CD8+ T cells sorted from blood, collected in a trial of the OX40 agonist ivuxolimab. This receptor chain uses TRBV9 and TRBJ1-1; 12 bases in the middle match TRBD1. The DNA sequence is TGTGCCAGCAGCCCCGGGACAGGGGGCCCTGAAGCTTTCTTT. This sequence encodes CASSPGTGGPEAFF.